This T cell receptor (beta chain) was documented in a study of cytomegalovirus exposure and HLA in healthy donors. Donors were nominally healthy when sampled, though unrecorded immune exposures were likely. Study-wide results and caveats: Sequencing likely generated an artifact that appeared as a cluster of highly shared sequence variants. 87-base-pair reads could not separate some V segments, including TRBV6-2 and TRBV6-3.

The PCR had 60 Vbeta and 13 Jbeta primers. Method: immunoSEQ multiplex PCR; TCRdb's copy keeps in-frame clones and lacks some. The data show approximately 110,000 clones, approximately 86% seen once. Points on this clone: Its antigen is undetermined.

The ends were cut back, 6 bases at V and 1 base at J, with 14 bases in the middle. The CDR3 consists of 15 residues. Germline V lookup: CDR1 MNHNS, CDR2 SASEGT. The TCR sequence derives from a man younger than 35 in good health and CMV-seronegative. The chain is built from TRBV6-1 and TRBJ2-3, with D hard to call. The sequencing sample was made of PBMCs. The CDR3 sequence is CASRYSPTGTDTQYF. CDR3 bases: TGTGCCAGCAGGTATAGCCCGACTGGCACAGATACGCAGTATTTT.